The 29 T cell receptor beta chains reported below all come from one sample, sequenced in a study of cytomegalovirus exposure and HLA in healthy donors. The PCR was carried out with 60 Vbeta primers and 13 Jbeta primers. Generated by immunoSEQ multiplex PCR, the TCRdb table keeps only in-frame clones and is missing some. Among around 150,000 clones listed, 60% to 85% were seen once. Input material: PBMCs. These receptors were taken from a woman aged 30 to 39 in good health and CMV-seronegative.

This clone was seen a single time. This sequence joins TRBV18 and TRBJ1-5, with D maybe TRBD1 (5 bases). The V and J ends lost 3 bases and 3 bases respectively, with 12 bases between them. The germline CDR1 and CDR2 sequences are KGHSH and LQKENI. This CDR3 has 15 amino acids. The CDR3 DNA reads as TGTGCCAGCTCACCTGCAGGGATAAACAATCAGCCCCAGCATTTT. Its translation: CASSPAGINNQPQHF.

The chain links TRBV7-9 to TRBJ1-1; 9 nucleotides line up with TRBD1. The length of the CDR3 is 14 residues. The germline V gene encodes CDR1 SEHNR and CDR2 FQNEAQ (reference sequence). V shed 5 bases and J 7 bases; nucleotides not matched to a gene: 8. The DNA for the CDR3 is TGTGCCAGCAGCAAAATACAGGGGGCTGGTGAAGCTTTCTTT. Translation: CASSKIQGAGEAFF. Full variable domain (missing parts from reference TRBV7-9 and TRBJ1-1): DTGVSQNPRHKITKRGQNVTFRCDPISEHNRLYWYRQTLGQGPEFLTYFQNEAQLEKSRLLSDRFSAERPKGSFSTLEIQRTEQGDSAMYLCASSKIQGAGEAFFGQGTRLTVV.

The chain has TRBV28 and TRBJ2-1; D not certain. The CDR3 has 11 amino acids. V lost 10 bases and J lost 9, with 13 bases in between. Looked up from germline, CDR1 is MDHEN and CDR2 is SYDVKM. The CDR3 sequence is CATDLMAEQFF. CDR3 DNA: TGTGCCACAGATCTGATGGCTGAGCAGTTCTTC.

The chain combines TRBV7-9 with TRBJ2-1; D is ambiguous. V lost 2 bases, J lost 7 bases, and 18 bases lay in between. Germline values: CDR1 SEHNR, CDR2 FQNEAQ (reference sequence). This CDR3 region has 16 residues. CDR3 loop: CASSLMISAGRNEQFF. CDR3 sequence (DNA): TGTGCCAGCAGCTTAATGATCTCGGCAGGCAGGAATGAGCAGTTCTTC.

The chain couples TRBV2 to TRBJ2-3; tentatively, D is TRBD2 (5 bases). The CDR3 is made up of 15 amino acids. Deletions cut 4 bases from V and 2 bases from J, with 13 bases between. Looked up from germline, CDR1 is SNHLY and CDR2 is FYNNEI. The CDR3 region has the DNA TGTGCCAGCAGTGTGCCTAGCAGGAACACAGATACGCAGTATTTT. Translating it yields CASSVPSRNTDTQYF. Together with reference TRBV2 and TRBJ2-3, the CDR3 gives the full variable domain: EPEVTQTPSHQVTQMGQEVILRCVPISNHLYFYWYRQILGQKVEFLVSFYNNEISEKSEIFDDQFSVERPDGSNFTLKIRSTKLEDSAMYFCASSVPSRNTDTQYFGPGTRLTVL.

The chain recombines TRBV11-2 with TRBJ2-3; maybe TRBD2 (7 bases). The germline gives CDR1 SGHAT, CDR2 FQNNGV. The CDR3 extends over 16 amino acids. With 4 bases removed from V and 6 bases from J, the gap between germline ends came to 20 bases. CDR3 sequence (DNA): TGTGCCAGCAGCTGGAGCGGGCGGGGGCATTTCGATACGCAGTATTTT. Its translation is CASSWSGRGHFDTQYF.

This chain joins TRBV7-9 and TRBJ1-1; the D gene is possibly TRBD1 (5 bases). CDR1 and CDR2 (germline): SEHNR, FQNEAQ (reference sequence). CDR3 size: 16 residues. The ends were cut back, 0 bases at V and 0 bases at J, with 11 bases in the middle. CDR3 sequence: CASSLAGLPMNTEAFF. The DNA of the CDR3 is TGTGCCAGCAGCTTAGCGGGACTGCCGATGAACACTGAAGCTTTCTTT. Looking up the rest from reference TRBV7-9 and TRBJ1-1 gives the full variable domain: DTGVSQNPRHKITKRGQNVTFRCDPISEHNRLYWYRQTLGQGPEFLTYFQNEAQLEKSRLLSDRFSAERPKGSFSTLEIQRTEQGDSAMYLCASSLAGLPMNTEAFFGQGTRLTVV.

This clone has just a few counts. This chain joins TRBV2 and TRBJ1-6; 7 positions match TRBD1. The CDR3 sequence is 15 residues long. The V gene end was trimmed by 5 bases and the J gene end by 9 bases; junction bases not matched to a gene: 10. Germline lookup yields CDR1 SNHLY and CDR2 FYNNEI. The chain's CDR3 is CASSPQTGPGSPLHF. The CDR3 bases are TGTGCCAGCAGTCCCCAGACAGGGCCGGGTTCACCCCTCCACTTT.

The chain recombines TRBV11-2 with TRBJ1-3, with D possibly matching TRBD1 (5 bases). This CDR3 is built from 14 residues. Trimming stripped 0 bases from V and 6 bases from J, with 9 bases between. Germline CDR1 SGHAT, CDR2 FQNNGV. The CDR3 spells CASSLEGAKNTIYF. CDR3 DNA: TGTGCCAGCAGCTTAGAAGGGGCCAAAAACACCATATATTTT.

This clone is a singleton in its sample. The rearrangement uses TRBV5-5 and TRBJ2-5; possible D gene TRBD1, 6 bases. The V end was cut by 4 bases, the J end by 2 bases, with 9 bases between. Germline loops: CDR1 SGHKS, CDR2 YYEKEE (reference sequence). This CDR3 has 13 amino acids. CDR3 amino acids: CASSRGQQETQYF. The CDR3 DNA is TGTGCCAGCAGCCGAGGACAGCAAGAGACCCAGTACTTC.

This clone was found once. V gene TRBV19 combines with J gene TRBJ1-5; TRBD1 matches at 7 bases. The CDR3 is made up of 15 amino acids. Germline assignment: CDR1 LNHDA and CDR2 SQIVND (reference sequence). V shed 7 bases and J 2 bases; nucleotides not matched to a gene: 8. Written as DNA, the CDR3 is TGTGCCAGTAAGGAAACAGGGGTACGCAATCAGCCCCAGCATTTT. This sequence encodes CASKETGVRNQPQHF.

The CDR3 DNA is TGTGCCAGCAGTTTAGAAAATAGCTACGAGCAGTACTTC. Protein sequence: CASSLENSYEQYF. The chain is built from TRBV28 and TRBJ2-7; no reliable D call. Looked up from germline, CDR1 is MDHEN and CDR2 is SYDVKM. This CDR3 contains 13 residues. Deletions cut 2 bases from V and 3 bases from J, with 8 bases between.

The rearrangement joins TRBV9 to TRBJ2-5; 13 positions match TRBD2. The trim removed 4 bases at V and 4 bases at J, leaving 4 bases unmatched. This CDR3 region has 15 residues. The V gene's germline CDR1 is SGDLS and CDR2 YYNGEE. The CDR3 spells CASSSGTSGAETQYF. DNA for the CDR3: TGTGCCAGCAGCTCCGGGACTAGCGGGGCAGAGACCCAGTACTTC.

V and J are TRBV6-5 and TRBJ2-5; tentative D call: TRBD2 (6 bases). With the DNA end fitting TRBJ2-7 better, the J assignment may be wrong. This CDR3 has 14 residues. Germline assignment: CDR1 MNHEY and CDR2 SVGAGI. The CDR3 DNA is TGTGCCAGCAGCTCCCCGGGACTCAAATACGAGCAGTACTTC. Translated, it gives CASSSPGLKYEQYF.

The chain couples TRBV7-8 to TRBJ1-2, with TRBD1 identical over 12 bases. The CDR3 consists of 14 residues. Trimming cost V 5 bases and J 8 bases; bases outside gene matches: 6. Looked up from germline, CDR1 is SGHVS and CDR2 is FQNEAQ. In DNA, the CDR3 is TGTGCCAGCAGCAAATGGGACAGGGGGCTCGGCTACACCTTC. Protein product: CASSKWDRGLGYTF.

V is TRBV4-2 and J is TRBJ1-2; tentatively, D is TRBD1 (6 bases). Germline loops: CDR1 LGHNA, CDR2 YNFKEQ. The CDR3 has 17 amino acids. Trimming cost V 4 bases and J 4 bases, with 22 bases left between them. The CDR3 DNA reads as TGTGCCAGCAGCCCCCTCGGGGCAGGCAGGGGTAGCTATGGCTACACCTTC. Its protein is CASSPLGAGRGSYGYTF.

The chain joins TRBV29-1 to TRBJ1-1, with TRBD1 matching 7 bases. Germline values: CDR1 SQVTM, CDR2 ANQGSEA. The V gene end was trimmed by 6 bases and the J gene end by 1 base; junction bases not matched to a gene: 8. The CDR3 runs 14 residues. The CDR3 bases are TGCAGCGTAGACCCCAGGGGGTGGAACACTGAAGCTTTCTTT. Residues: CSVDPRGWNTEAFF.

CDR3 coding DNA: TGTGCCAGCAGCTCCTCCGACAGGGGAGGGACCGGGGAGCTGTTTTTT. It is translated as CASSSSDRGGTGELFF. The chain joins TRBV7-9 to TRBJ2-2; maybe TRBD1 (8 bases). The CDR3 loop spans 16 amino acids. Germline lookup yields CDR1 SEHNR and CDR2 FQNEAQ (reference sequence). V was shortened by 4 bases and J by 5 bases, with 17 bases between the two germline ends.

The V and J genes are TRBV28 and TRBJ1-5; a possible D gene is TRBD1 (5 bases). CDR3 size: 20 residues. Germline V gene lookup returns CDR1 MDHEN and CDR2 SYDVKM. Trimming shortened V by 2 bases and J by 3 bases, and 26 bases separated the two germline ends. The CDR3 is CASSLGGGASTTPHNQPQHF. CDR3 bases: TGTGCCAGCAGTTTAGGCGGCGGGGCCTCAACGACCCCCCACAATCAGCCCCAGCATTTT.

This sequence joins TRBV2 and TRBJ2-1, with 11 nucleotides matching TRBD1. Germline trimming cut 6 bases from V and 10 bases from J; bases unmatched to any gene: 5. This CDR3 has 13 amino acids. Germline-derived CDR1 and CDR2 are SNHLY and FYNNEI. The CDR3 region is CASRGGQGVEQFF. DNA of the CDR3: TGTGCCAGCAGGGGGGGACAGGGGGTCGAGCAGTTCTTC.

The chain has TRBV7-9 and TRBJ1-4, with 9 bases identical to TRBD1. With V trimmed by 3 bases and J by 8 bases, 1 base remained unmatched. In germline, CDR1 is SEHNR, CDR2 FQNEAQ (reference sequence). The CDR3 is 13 residues long. Here the CDR3 reads CASSFGTGEKLFF. CDR3 in DNA: TGTGCCAGCAGCTTTGGGACAGGGGAAAAACTGTTTTTT.

This chain joins TRBV6-1 and TRBJ2-7; 9 nucleotides match TRBD1. Germline loops: CDR1 MNHNS, CDR2 SASEGT. Unmatched junction bases numbered 8, after V lost 5 bases and J lost 3 bases. The CDR3 totals 15 residues. The CDR3 region is CASSPLGQGSYEQYF. The CDR3 bases are TGTGCCAGCAGTCCTCTGGGACAGGGTAGCTACGAGCAGTACTTC.

This clone appeared once. The chain links TRBV4-2 to TRBJ2-5; maybe TRBD2 (5 bases). V was cut by 2 bases and J by 5 bases, with 12 bases left in between. Germline V CDR1 and CDR2: LGHNA, YNFKEQ. The length of the CDR3 is 14 residues. CDR3 residues: CASSQSASKETQYF. DNA of the CDR3: TGTGCCAGCAGCCAAAGCGCTAGCAAGGAGACCCAGTACTTC.

The CDR3 nucleotides read TGCAGCGTTGTAGTGGGGGGGGCAGTAGATACGCAGTATTTT. Translating gives CSVVVGGAVDTQYF. V is TRBV29-1 and J is TRBJ2-3, with D possibly matching TRBD2 (7 bases). Trimming cost V 4 bases and J 5 bases, with 16 bases left between them. The CDR3 extends over 14 amino acids. Looked up from germline, CDR1 is SQVTM and CDR2 is ANQGSEA.

This chain connects TRBV5-5 to TRBJ2-2, with 7 bases identical to TRBD1. The V gene end was trimmed by 3 bases and the J gene end by 1 base; junction bases not matched to a gene: 9. This CDR3 is built from 17 residues. CDR1 SGHKS and CDR2 YYEKEE come from the germline V gene (reference sequence). The CDR3 loop reads CASSYYTGTVNTGELFF. For the CDR3, the DNA is TGTGCCAGCAGCTATTATACCGGGACAGTGAACACCGGGGAGCTGTTTTTT.

The genes are TRBV14 and TRBJ2-1; weak D call: TRBD2 (5 bases). V lost 3 bases, J lost 8 bases, and 17 bases lay in between. The CDR3 length is 15 residues. Germline V lookup: CDR1 SGHDN, CDR2 FVKESK. CDR3 region: CASSQGVSSFDEQFF. The CDR3 coding sequence is TGTGCCAGCAGCCAGGGAGTAAGTAGCTTCGATGAGCAGTTCTTC.

This rearrangement joins TRBV6-5 to TRBJ1-1, with D possibly being TRBD1 (6 bases). The CDR3 extends over 14 amino acids. CDR1 MNHEY and CDR2 SVGAGI come from the germline V gene. Deletions cut 6 bases from V and 1 base from J, with 12 bases between. This chain's CDR3 is CASRLPGQNTEAFF. In DNA form, the CDR3 reads TGTGCCAGCAGGCTTCCGGGACAGAACACTGAAGCTTTCTTT.

J is TRBJ1-1 and V is TRBV5-1; TRBD1 is a possible D gene (5 bases). Per the germline V gene, CDR1 is SGHRS and CDR2 is YFSETQ. Trimming cost V 0 bases and J 5 bases, with 14 bases left between them. This CDR3 contains 15 residues. The CDR3 loop is CASSLAGRVGTEAFF. CDR3 coding DNA: TGCGCCAGCAGCTTGGCAGGCAGGGTGGGGACTGAAGCTTTCTTT.

The V call is TRBV6-1, the J call TRBJ1-1; a weak D match, TRBD1 (5 bases). Trimming took off 2 bases at V and 7 bases at J, with 11 bases between the two ends. CDR3 length equals 13 residues. Germline CDR1 MNHNS, CDR2 SASEGT. The CDR3 sequence is CASSEQGYDEAFF. The CDR3 bases are TGTGCCAGCAGTGAACAGGGTTATGATGAAGCTTTCTTT.